This TCR beta chain was profiled in a study of OX40 agonist ivuxolimab in advanced cancers. In the study overall: Ivuxolimab is a fully human IgG2 antibody that activates OX40 (CD134). Ivuxolimab, which patients received intravenously every 2 weeks, was dosed at 0.01 to 10 mg/kg.

The study, taken as a whole, reports: Some nonresponders additionally presented with little normalized T-cell clonal expansion.

Profiled with immunoSEQ multiplex PCR; TCRdb holds only in-frame clones, not every one. The repertoire holds around 18,000 clones, with 87% as singletons. Trimming took off 0 bases at V and 0 bases at J, with 5 bases between the two ends. This CDR3 is built from 14 residues. Germline V gene sequence: CDR1 SGHDN, CDR2 FVKESK. Notes on this clone: Its antigen is as yet unknown.

Autoimmune disease history or systemic immunosuppression excluded patients. This receptor was obtained from an adult with an advanced solid tumor such as melanoma, head and neck, liver or kidney cancer. Specimen: CD4+ or CD8+ T cells sorted from blood, collected in a trial of the OX40 agonist ivuxolimab. The gene calls are TRBV14 and TRBJ2-5; D gene unclear. The CDR3 bases are TGTGCCAGCAGCCAAGACAGTTACCAAGAGACCCAGTACTTC. This gives the protein CASSQDSYQETQYF.